Below, 28 T cell receptor beta chains from the same sample are listed, as sequenced in a study of CD8+CD57+ T cells in acquired aplastic anemia. Genomic DNA was employed as the template in profiling TCR beta VDJ and CDR3. TCRdb re-derived calls from the reads in MiXCR, one entry per CDR3 protein. This sample has around 200,000 distinct CDR3 sequences, with roughly 60% found just once. Patients chosen for sequencing had CD8+CD57+ cells that had expanded, as shown by flow cytometry. Specimen: sorted CD4+, CD8+, or CD8+CD57+ T cells (not recorded which) from PBMCs. These receptors all come from a human donor with aplastic anemia.

As concerns this clonotype: The junction differs from germline at one of its ends, possibly a read error. This chain uses TRBV30 with TRBJ2-7; 7 positions match TRBD1. CDR1 GTSNPN and CDR2 SVGIG come from the germline V gene (reference sequence). The CDR3 is made up of 14 amino acids. The CDR3 DNA reads TGTGCCTGGGCCGGGACAGTCTTTTCCTACGGGCAGTACTTC. It translates to CAWAGTVFSYGQYF.

This clonotype came up many times. The chain employs TRBV6-6 and TRBJ2-5, with D perhaps given as TRBD1 or TRBD2 (5 bases each). Looked up from germline, CDR1 is MNHNY and CDR2 is SVGAGI (reference sequence). The CDR3 is 15 amino acids. Trimming took off 3 bases at V and 1 base at J, with 12 bases between the two ends. The CDR3, as DNA: TGTGCCAGCAGTTATCACGGGACGGCCCAAGAGACCCAGTACTTC. It translates to CASSYHGTAQETQYF.

This rearrangement joins TRBV24-1 to TRBJ2-1; the D gene could be TRBD1 or TRBD2 (5 bases each). Germline assignment: CDR1 KGHDR and CDR2 SFDVKD. With 2 bases removed from V and 0 bases from J, the gap between germline ends came to 10 bases. The CDR3 is 16 residues long. CDR3 region: CATSDYGTSSYNEQFF. DNA for the CDR3: TGTGCCACCAGTGATTACGGGACGAGCTCCTACAATGAGCAGTTCTTC.

The chain employs TRBV20-1 and TRBJ1-1; tentatively, D is TRBD1 (5 bases). V was pared by 5 bases and J by 1 base, with 8 bases between. Germline loops: CDR1 DFQATT, CDR2 SNEGSKA (reference sequence). The CDR3 contains 12 residues. The CDR3 nucleotides read TGCAGTGCTGGAAGGGGGAACACTGAAGCTTTCTTT. Its protein product is CSAGRGNTEAFF.

This clonotype has just a few counts. The chain employs TRBV5-1 and TRBJ2-2, with D perhaps matching TRBD1 (6 bases). Per germline, CDR1 SGHRS and CDR2 YFSETQ. The CDR3 contains 14 residues. The germline V and J ends were trimmed by 5 bases and 4 bases, with 12 bases remaining between them. CDR3 sequence: CASSGQSATGELFF. Here the CDR3 DNA reads TGCGCCAGCAGTGGACAGAGCGCCACCGGGGAGCTGTTTTTT.

The gene calls are TRBV19 and TRBJ1-6; a weak D match, TRBD1 (6 bases). The germline V and J ends were trimmed by 1 base and 15 bases, with 16 bases remaining between them. Germline CDR1 and CDR2: LNHDA and SQIVND (reference sequence). The CDR3 totals 14 residues. Here the CDR3 reads CASSIAGASSFLHF. For the CDR3, the DNA is TGTGCCAGTAGTATAGCAGGGGCAAGTTCCTTCCTCCACTTT.

A few counts support this clonotype. The rearrangement uses TRBV5-6 and TRBJ2-7; TRBD1 matches 10 bases. Germline V gene data show CDR1 as SGHDT and CDR2 as YYEEEE. V dropped 4 bases and J dropped 2; count of bases not matched to a gene: 3. The CDR3 spans 14 residues. CDR3 sequence reads: CASSGTGVTYEQYF. DNA of the CDR3: TGTGCCAGCAGCGGGACAGGGGTTACCTACGAGCAGTACTTC.

Only a few counts were recorded for this clonotype. The J gene is TRBJ2-7, the V gene TRBV20-1, with D tentatively TRBD1 (5 bases). The CDR3 covers 12 residues. V was pared by 4 bases and J by 2 bases, with 9 bases between. Germline loops: CDR1 DFQATT, CDR2 SNEGSKA (reference sequence). CDR3 region: CSANGHTYEQYF. The CDR3 coding sequence is TGCAGTGCTAATGGACATACCTACGAGCAGTACTTC.

To note about this clonotype: A junction end diverges from the germline sequence, so it may reflect a read error. J is TRBJ2-1 and V is TRBV5-6; possibly TRBD2 for D (5 bases). The length of the CDR3 is 12 residues. Germline values: CDR1 SGHDT, CDR2 YYEEEE. The CDR3 here is CASSLKGPGYLF. The CDR3 DNA sequence: TGTGCCAGCAGCTTGAAAGGCCCGGGGTATCTCTTC.

This clonotype was seen only once. The rearrangement uses TRBV11-2 and TRBJ1-1, with no clear D. Per germline, CDR1 SGHAT and CDR2 FQNNGV. V lost 0 bases to trimming and J lost 1 base, with 6 bases between them. The CDR3 has 14 residues. CDR3 in amino acids: CASSLELTNTEAFF. CDR3 in DNA: TGTGCCAGCAGCTTAGAACTAACGAACACTGAAGCTTTCTTT.

This clonotype occurred many times. The chain combines TRBV7-3 with TRBJ2-1; 9 nucleotides match TRBD2. This CDR3 contains 18 residues. Germline CDR1 SGHTA, CDR2 FQGTGA. Trimming at V came to 1 base and at J to 6 bases, leaving 13 bases not matched to a gene. The CDR3, as DNA: TGTGCCAGCAGCTTAAAGCCACGAACCGGGACTAGCACCAATGAGCAGTTCTTC. Translating gives CASSLKPRTGTSTNEQFF.

The chain uses TRBV7-9 and TRBJ1-1; no clear D gene. Trimming took 6 bases from V and 3 from J, leaving 14 bases between them. The CDR3 runs to 14 residues. Germline V gene data show CDR1 as SEHNR and CDR2 as FQNEAQ (reference sequence). The CDR3 sequence: CASSHAPRDTEAFF. In DNA, the CDR3 is TGTGCCAGCAGTCATGCGCCAAGAGACACTGAAGCTTTCTTT.

The chain carries TRBV20-1 and TRBJ2-7; TRBD2 might be the D (5 bases). The CDR3 contains 17 residues. Trimming took off 3 bases at V and 6 bases at J, with 27 bases between the two ends. In germline, CDR1 is DFQATT, CDR2 SNEGSKA (reference sequence). The CDR3 protein is CSASPGKNFRTSLEQYF. CDR3 in DNA: TGCAGTGCTAGTCCCGGGAAAAACTTTCGAACCTCTCTCGAGCAGTACTTC.

This rearrangement joins TRBV24-1 to TRBJ1-2; D not certain. Trimming took off 2 bases at V and 3 bases at J, with 9 bases between the two ends. The CDR3 has 14 amino acids. Germline assignment: CDR1 KGHDR and CDR2 SFDVKD. The CDR3 bases are TGTGCCACCAGTGATTATGGGCTTGACTATGGCTACACCTTC. Its protein is CATSDYGLDYGYTF.

V usage is TRBV29-1 and J usage is TRBJ2-1, with D perhaps matching TRBD1 (6 bases). V was shortened by 7 bases and J by 0 bases, with 16 bases between the two germline ends. Germline CDR1 and CDR2: SQVTM and ANQGSEA. The CDR3 is 15 residues long. The CDR3 reads CSATRQDRSYNEQFF. The CDR3 DNA follows: TGCAGCGCCACCCGACAGGACCGCTCCTACAATGAGCAGTTCTTC.

This clonotype was recorded many times. This rearrangement joins TRBV4-2 to TRBJ2-7; possible D gene TRBD1, 5 bases. This CDR3 has 18 amino acids. Trimming stripped 0 bases from V and 0 bases from J, with 18 bases between. Per germline, CDR1 LGHNA and CDR2 YNFKEQ. The CDR3 DNA follows: TGTGCCAGCAGCCAAGATCGTCAGGGCAGGGAAAGCTCCTACGAGCAGTACTTC. The encoded protein is CASSQDRQGRESSYEQYF.

The genes are TRBV29-1 and TRBJ1-1; no clear D. In germline, CDR1 is SQVTM, CDR2 ANQGSEA. With 2 bases removed from V and 1 base from J, the gap between germline ends came to 5 bases. The CDR3 runs 12 residues. The CDR3 coding sequence is TGCAGCGTTGAAATGGGGAACACTGAAGCTTTCTTT. It specifies CSVEMGNTEAFF.

This chain links TRBV7-2 with TRBJ2-1; 7 bases line up with TRBD2. The CDR3 covers 15 residues. Germline CDR1 SGHTA, CDR2 FQGNSA. J lost 7 bases, V lost 1 base, and 7 bases had no gene match. CDR3 nucleotide sequence: TGTGCCAGCAGCTTAGTTGCGGGGAGGGAAAATGAGCAGTTCTTC. As protein: CASSLVAGRENEQFF.

V and J are TRBV20-1 and TRBJ1-1; possibly TRBD1 for D (6 bases). This CDR3 region has 13 residues. Germline-derived CDR1 and CDR2 are DFQATT and SNEGSKA (reference sequence). V was pared by 3 bases and J by 8 bases, with 16 bases between. Here the CDR3 reads CSARGAGVYEAFF. DNA for the CDR3: TGCAGTGCTAGGGGGGCAGGCGTGTACGAAGCTTTCTTT.

The chain carries TRBV19 and TRBJ2-1; 8 bases line up with TRBD2. Germline lookup yields CDR1 LNHDA and CDR2 SQIVND (reference sequence). This CDR3 spans 15 amino acids. Trimming at V came to 5 bases and at J to 3 bases, leaving 6 bases not matched to a gene. The CDR3 is CASSPQSGGYNEQFF. In DNA form, the CDR3 reads TGTGCCAGTAGTCCCCAAAGCGGGGGCTACAATGAGCAGTTCTTC.

The V gene is TRBV19, the J gene TRBJ2-3; possible D gene TRBD1, 5 bases. V lost 2 bases and J lost 4, with 7 bases in between. Germline V lookup: CDR1 LNHDA, CDR2 SQIVND (reference sequence). The CDR3 consists of 13 residues. CDR3 in amino acids: CASSIQGSDTQYF. The CDR3 coding sequence is TGTGCCAGTAGTATACAGGGTTCAGATACGCAGTATTTT. Based on the CDR3 plus reference TRBV19 and TRBJ2-3, the full variable domain is DGGITQSPKYLFRKEGQNVTLSCEQNLNHDAMYWYRQDPGQGLRLIYYSQIVNDFQKGDIAEGYSVSREKKESFPLTVTSAQKNPTAFYLCASSIQGSDTQYFGPGTRLTVL.

The rearrangement links TRBV9 to TRBJ2-3, with 9 bases matching TRBD2. This CDR3 comprises 16 residues. V trimming: 2 bases; J trimming: 4 bases; junction bases outside the gene matches: 8. Germline CDR1 reads SGDLS; CDR2 reads YYNGEE. The CDR3 loop reads CASSVDPSGDSDTQYF. The CDR3, as DNA: TGTGCCAGCAGCGTGGACCCTAGCGGGGACTCAGATACGCAGTATTTT.

This clonotype occurred many times. This chain joins TRBV24-1 and TRBJ2-3, with D maybe TRBD2 (5 bases). The CDR3 is made up of 13 amino acids. V was shortened by 0 bases and J by 14 bases, with 14 bases between the two germline ends. Germline V lookup: CDR1 KGHDR, CDR2 SFDVKD. CDR3: CATSDLLGLTTYF. The CDR3 bases are TGTGCCACCAGTGATTTGCTTGGACTTACCACGTATTTT.

This clonotype was counted many times. V and J are TRBV24-1 and TRBJ2-5, with TRBD1 identical over 9 bases. Germline CDR1 reads KGHDR; CDR2 reads SFDVKD. This CDR3 has 15 amino acids. The ends lost 6 bases at V and 2 bases at J; junction bases unmatched: 6. Written as DNA, the CDR3 is TGTGCCACCAGTAGAGGGACAGGGTGGCAAGAGACCCAGTACTTC. It specifies CATSRGTGWQETQYF.

The genes are TRBV7-9 and TRBJ2-3; 10 nucleotides line up with TRBD1. CDR1 and CDR2 (germline): SEHNR, FQNEAQ (reference sequence). V gave up 4 bases and J gave up 5 bases; unmatched junction bases: 9. This CDR3 region has 16 residues. The CDR3 protein is CASSSWDRGVGDTQYF. As DNA, the CDR3 is TGTGCCAGCAGCTCCTGGGACAGGGGAGTGGGAGATACGCAGTATTTT. Variable domain in full (rest from reference TRBV7-9 and TRBJ2-3): DTGVSQNPRHKITKRGQNVTFRCDPISEHNRLYWYRQTLGQGPEFLTYFQNEAQLEKSRLLSDRFSAERPKGSFSTLEIQRTEQGDSAMYLCASSSWDRGVGDTQYFGPGTRLTVL.

The rearrangement uses TRBV20-1 and TRBJ2-7; no clear D. Per germline, CDR1 DFQATT and CDR2 SNEGSKA (reference sequence). V was shortened by 0 bases and J by 3 bases, with 9 bases between the two germline ends. The CDR3 is made up of 13 amino acids. CDR3 DNA: TGCAGTGCTAGAGATCAGGTTGGCTACGAGCAGTACTTC. Translating it yields CSARDQVGYEQYF.

This sequence joins TRBV2 and TRBJ2-1; D perhaps matches TRBD2 (5 bases). Trimming removed 6 bases at V and 2 bases at J, with 14 bases between. The CDR3 sequence is 15 residues long. Germline V gives CDR1 SNHLY, CDR2 FYNNEI. CDR3 region: CASRDIASPYNEQFF. The DNA for the CDR3 is TGTGCCAGCAGAGATATAGCGTCCCCCTACAATGAGCAGTTCTTC. Variable domain in full (rest from reference TRBV2 and TRBJ2-1): EPEVTQTPSHQVTQMGQEVILRCVPISNHLYFYWYRQILGQKVEFLVSFYNNEISEKSEIFDDQFSVERPDGSNFTLKIRSTKLEDSAMYFCASRDIASPYNEQFFGPGTRLTVL.

The chain has TRBV10-3 and TRBJ1-3; D possibly corresponds to TRBD1 (5 bases). The CDR3 consists of 16 residues. From germline, CDR1 is ENHRY and CDR2 SYGVKD. Trimming removed 8 bases at V and 0 bases at J, with 17 bases between. CDR3: CAILEGHPISGNTIYF. In nucleotides, the CDR3 is TGTGCCATCCTTGAAGGACACCCTATCTCTGGAAACACCATATATTTT.